This T cell receptor beta chain was retrieved from a study of CD8+ T cells in alopecia areata. Looking at the study overall: Severity of treated patients was scored by affected scalp percentage. Study-level results: Numerous expanded lesional clones remained in scalp and blood during tofacitinib.

Regarding this clone: Its matching antigen is unknown.

Treatment here: oral pan-JAK inhibitor, 5-10 mg twice daily. As the sequencing template, cDNA was produced by extracting RNA and reverse transcribing it. Clones were sequenced by immunoSEQ multiplex PCR, and TCRdb holds only the in-frame ones, with some missing. The sample has around 200,000 clones, about 53% seen once. V shed 4 bases, J shed 3 bases, and the junction held 10 bases outside the gene matches. Germline lookup yields CDR1 SGDLS and CDR2 YYNGEE. The CDR3 sequence is 16 residues long. This specimen was CD8+ T cells sorted from blood, taken at week 24, from a patient treated with tofacitinib. This sequence was found in a human donor with alopecia areata. The chain recombines TRBV9 with TRBJ2-3; 8 bases are a match to TRBD2. The CDR3 reads CASSPKAGGGTDTQYF. The CDR3 coding sequence is TGTGCCAGCAGCCCCAAGGCGGGGGGCGGGACAGATACGCAGTATTTT.